Reported below is one T cell receptor beta chain. This CDR3 comprises 15 residues. Trimming removed 4 bases from V and 4 bases from J; junction bases left unmatched: 9. CDR1 and CDR2 from the germline V gene are SGHRS and YFSETQ. This record comes from a study of shared clonotypes between healthy human individuals. At the level of the study: A couple of women and a few men aged 18 to 49 made up the donors. Used for every donor were three CD4 naive, three CD4 memory, two CD8 naive and one CD8 memory plate.

Libraries were prepared by immunoSEQ multiplex PCR; TCRdb keeps only in-frame clonotypes and omits some of them. The sample lists over a million clones, nearly 99% occurring once. Splitting the CD4+ cells yielded a CD45RA+ naive subset and a CD45RA-negative memory subset. The sample was naive CD4+ T cells sorted from blood. Specified subset: CD45RA+ positively selected. The chain couples TRBV5-1 to TRBJ1-2, with TRBD1 identical over 8 bases. The sequence was collected from a man younger than 40 in good health. CDR3 sequence reads: CASSPGQATLYGYTF. CDR3 in DNA: TGCGCCAGCAGCCCGGGACAGGCGACTCTCTATGGCTACACCTTC.